The sequence of this TCR beta chain was determined in a study of blood T cells in healthy people across ages (dated by TCRdb to 2013 to 2016). About the study as a whole: Template switching captured roughly one uniquely barcoded TCR beta cDNA molecule per two T cells in model experiments. The study measured age-related changes in TCR beta repertoire diversity using deep sequencing normalized with unique cDNA molecular identifiers. The donors were split into four age groups: young (average around 16 years), middle-aged (39), aged (roughly 60) and long-lived (roughly 80). To avoid experimental bias, donors of different ages were randomly spread across the sequencing lanes. The study analyzed two additional independent replicas of 1 million unique cDNA reads from the same blood draw for two donors, one aged 18 to 30 and one aged 80 or older. Overall results and qualifications from the work: Observed TCR beta diversity per million T cells fell roughly linearly with age, and a significant reduction was already apparent by age approximately 40. Because donor CMV infection status was unknown, age-related changes in expanded clonotypes were potentially confounded. The long-lived group showed more naive CD4+ T cells, fewer expanded clones and increased TCR diversity than the aged group, suggesting age selection. Since profiling was done on bulk unsorted PBMCs, naive and antigen-experienced compartments could not be conclusively compared. The percentage of naive T cells measured by flow cytometry correlated strongly with observed TCR beta diversity. Estimates of total diversity based on one million sequenced T cells were considered lower bounds and underestimates.

Regarding this clonotype: What antigen it recognizes has not been identified. No much larger clone exists at a distance of one base, and base qualities are not known.

The germline V gene sets CDR1 to ENHRY and CDR2 to SYGVKD. Including cysteine and phenylalanine, the CDR3 has 16 amino acids. Only the CDR3 DNA stays, 48 bases, in frame from base 1. The V end gives up 0 bases and the J end 2 bases, leaving 4 bases in the junction not matched to a gene. The donors were roughly 39 Caucasian individuals from Russia, aged roughly 6 to 90 years, who were systemically healthy. Roughly 9.5 milliliters of peripheral blood were drawn from each donor into EDTA-treated Vacutainer tubes. Ficoll-Paque density-gradient centrifugation was used to isolate PBMCs, with at least 6.5 million per sample. Total RNA, at least 5 micrograms per sample, was extracted from PBMCs with Trizol reagent. For every donor, an aliquot of PBMCs went through flow cytometry to measure the percentages of naive CD45RAhigh/CD27high T cells. Preparation of the library involved 5' RACE. A second roughly 6 to 12 cycle PCR used a sample-barcoded 5' primer and a J-beta primer mix. A unique molecular identifier was introduced onto each TCR beta cDNA molecule by a template-switch 5' adaptor carrying 12 random nucleotides. At least 3 million CDR3-containing paired-end reads were obtained from each sample. First-strand cDNA synthesis was performed from all RNA using the Mint cDNA synthesis kit, with priming by a TRBC-specific oligonucleotide. Following uracil-DNA glycosylase treatment, a first 18-cycle PCR with universal primers M1SS and BC2_uni_R was performed on all cDNA. The original methods were these. For normalization, 1 million high-quality reads, each with a distinct molecular identifier, were randomly selected from each sample. Reads sharing molecular identifiers were discarded rather than binned into consensus sequences. MiTCR, run with a Q25 quality threshold and the strictest error-elimination algorithm, handled CDR3 identification, clonotype clustering and error correction. Lower-bound total TCR beta diversity was estimated with a nonparametric unseen species model using Euler transformation. The public reads were quality trimmed at Q25 with fastp and then assembled into clones with MiXCR by TCRdb, keeping productive beta chains. Here each entry gathers all rows of one CDR3 protein and keeps the most common genes and DNA. The V and J calls were not made by the authors but by TCRdb's processing. For this sample there are fewer than 2 million distinct CDR3 sequences; approximately 39% appear just once. More than 20% of the sample goes to the ten largest clones.

This sequence uses TRBV10-3 and TRBJ2-1, with 7 junctional bases fitting TRBD2. The sample was blood. The sequence was collected from a human donor in good health. The CDR3 has the sequence CAISESGLDPYNEQFF. In nucleotide form, the sequence is TGTGCCATCAGTGAGTCAGGACTAGACCCCTACAATGAGCAGTTCTTC.